Listed here is a single TCR beta chain. Its antigen is undetermined. One junction end does not reproduce the germline sequence, and a read error may be involved. The CDR3 consists of 15 residues. The V gene's germline CDR1 is SNHLY and CDR2 FYNNEI. Amplification yielded TCR beta CDR3 regions, with RNA transcripts as the source. TCR CDR3 underwent first-round RT-PCR with the HTBI primer set. MiXCR was run by TCRdb on the multiplex PCR reads, yielding one entry per CDR3 protein. Of hundreds of thousands of distinct CDR3 sequences in the sample, about 15% were seen once. These data are taken from a study of T cells in Graves' hyperthyroidism and ophthalmopathy. In the study overall: The initial diagnosis was the point when peripheral blood was collected, ahead of any treatment.

The authors deemed Graves' hyperthyroidism stable absent ophthalmopathy progression within 18 months. Researchers barred patients who had uncontrolled infection, other autoimmune disease, pregnancy or lactation. Study-wide findings and caveats: Most thyroid clonotypes expanded above 0.001 were also detected in blood.

The chain carries TRBV2 and TRBJ1-1; D not certain. The specimen was blood. This clonotype was sampled from a woman aged 18-30 years with Graves' hyperthyroidism. The CDR3 region has the DNA TGTGCCGGCAGTGAATATCCGGGGAGAGTCCCTGAAGCTTTCTTT. Amino acids: CAGSEYPGRVPEAFF.